One sample yielded the 24 T cell receptor beta chains listed below, sequenced in a study of response to subunit inactivated influenza vaccine (dated by TCRdb to 2016 to 2019). To prepare the library, RT-PCR was applied. TCRdb names Illumina HiSeq 2500 as the instrument used. In-frame beta chains were kept once TCRdb had trimmed the public reads at Q25 with fastp and called clones with MiXCR. One record per CDR3 amino acid sequence lists the most common genes and DNA. This sample gives roughly 500,000 distinct CDR3 sequences in total; around 25% of them show up just once. The ten largest clones capture over 1.5% of the sample. Here the sequenced sample was CD4+ T cells sorted from PBMCs, taken about 5 days after vaccination. The receptors come from a man aged 50 to 59 who received an inactivated influenza vaccine. Donor details come from another sample of the same person, matched by shared clones.

The chain employs TRBV5-1 and TRBJ2-1; D is possibly TRBD1 (6 bases). The germline CDR1 and CDR2 sequences are SGHRS and YFSETQ. V was shortened by 1 base and J by 3 bases, with 20 bases between the two germline ends. CDR3 size: 18 residues. CDR3 residues: CASSLRPLGAPYYNEQFF. The CDR3 region has the DNA TGCGCCAGCAGCTTGCGGCCCTTGGGGGCCCCCTACTACAATGAGCAGTTCTTC.

This chain uses TRBV12-3 or TRBV12-4 with TRBJ2-5; weak D call: TRBD2 (6 bases). The CDR3 has 15 amino acids. V shed 7 bases and J shed 7 bases, with 22 bases lying between them. This CDR3 is CASTLSTRNLGTQYF. DNA of the CDR3: TGTGCCAGCACCCTATCGACTAGGAATTTAGGGACCCAGTACTTC.

J is TRBJ2-7 and V is TRBV27; 7 positions match TRBD2. The J segment lost 0 bases and the V segment lost 5 bases, leaving 10 bases of the junction unmatched. Germline values: CDR1 MNHEY, CDR2 SMNVEV (reference sequence). This CDR3 has 16 amino acids. CDR3 loop: CASSPGRRGSSYEQYF. The CDR3 coding sequence is TGTGCCAGCAGTCCAGGCCGGCGGGGGAGCTCCTACGAGCAGTACTTC.

Ten or more counts support this clonotype. The chain is built from TRBV10-2 and TRBJ2-4; D gene unclear. The germline V and J ends were trimmed by 2 bases and 0 bases, with 11 bases remaining between them. Germline values: CDR1 WSHSY, CDR2 SAAADI. The CDR3 is 16 residues long. CDR3 coding DNA: TGCGCCAGCAGTGAGCTAGAGAGTTTAGCCAAAAACATTCAGTACTTC. This encodes CASSELESLAKNIQYF.

This clonotype has only a few counts. The chain is built from TRBV11-2 and TRBJ2-5, with 8 bases aligning to TRBD2. The trim removed 1 base at V and 5 bases at J, leaving 6 bases unmatched. CDR1 and CDR2 (germline): SGHAT, FQNNGV. This CDR3 contains 15 residues. The CDR3 DNA reads as TGTGCCAGCAGCTTAGTCGGGGGGGCGTATGAGACCCAGTACTTC. This sequence encodes CASSLVGGAYETQYF.

The J gene is TRBJ1-1, the V gene TRBV27; 7 bases match TRBD1. The germline V gene has CDR1 MNHEY and CDR2 SMNVEV (reference sequence). The CDR3 has 18 residues. Unmatched junction bases numbered 18, after V lost 4 bases and J lost 4 bases. CDR3 in amino acids: CASSYPGQARLRRTEAFF. The CDR3 DNA reads as TGTGCCAGCAGTTACCCCGGACAGGCCAGACTACGGCGCACTGAAGCTTTCTTT.

The J gene is TRBJ2-1, the V gene TRBV5-1, with D tentatively TRBD2 (6 bases). The CDR3 is 18 amino acids. V dropped 4 bases and J dropped 3 bases, with 23 bases sitting between them. From germline, CDR1 is SGHRS and CDR2 YFSETQ. The CDR3 DNA follows: TGCGCCAGCAGCCCGAACTTTGTAGGGACTCACTACTACAATGAGCAGTTCTTC. This codes for CASSPNFVGTHYYNEQFF.

The V and J genes are TRBV3-1 and TRBJ2-3; the match to TRBD2 covers 13 bases. This CDR3 comprises 16 residues. Germline values: CDR1 LGHDT, CDR2 YNNKEL (reference sequence). V lost 2 bases and J lost 4; bases outside the gene matches: 3. This chain's CDR3 is CASSQRTSGSPDTQYF. The CDR3 coding sequence is TGTGCCAGCAGCCAACGGACTAGCGGGAGCCCAGATACGCAGTATTTT.

The V and J genes are TRBV12-3 or TRBV12-4 and TRBJ2-5; D not resolved. The CDR3 runs 13 residues. The V and J ends lost 7 bases and 2 bases respectively, with 11 bases between them. In nucleotides, the CDR3 is TGTGCCAGCACCCCGTGGCAGCAAGAGACCCAGTACTTC. Translated: CASTPWQQETQYF.

The rearrangement uses TRBV14 and TRBJ2-1, with TRBD2 matching 8 bases. V lost 0 bases, J lost 6 bases, and 7 bases stayed unmatched. Germline CDR1 and CDR2: SGHDN and FVKESK. The CDR3 is 16 amino acids. The CDR3 nucleotides are TGTGCCAGCAGCCAAGATTACGGGAGGGCCCTCAATGAGCAGTTCTTC. This sequence encodes CASSQDYGRALNEQFF. Using reference TRBV14 and TRBJ2-1 for the parts outside the CDR3, the full variable domain is EAGVTQFPSHSVIEKGQTVTLRCDPISGHDNLYWYRRVMGKEIKFLLHFVKESKQDESGMPNNRFLAERTGGTYSTLKVQPAELEDSGVYFCASSQDYGRALNEQFFGPGTRLTVL.

The gene calls are TRBV5-1 and TRBJ2-1; TRBD2 aligns across 10 bases. Germline lookup yields CDR1 SGHRS and CDR2 YFSETQ. Trimming at V came to 4 bases and at J to 0 bases, leaving 1 base not matched to a gene. The CDR3 has 15 residues. The CDR3 nucleotides are TGCGCCAGCAGCGCTAGCGGGGGCTCCTACAATGAGCAGTTCTTC. It translates to CASSASGGSYNEQFF.

V and J are TRBV28 and TRBJ2-3, with 10 bases aligning to TRBD2. Germline trimming cut 5 bases from V and 0 bases from J; bases unmatched to any gene: 17. Germline CDR1 is MDHEN and CDR2 is SYDVKM. This CDR3 contains 20 residues. The CDR3 sequence is CASSHTDSAGGLWSTDTQYF. DNA for the CDR3: TGTGCCAGCAGTCATACCGATTCAGCGGGAGGGTTATGGAGCACAGATACGCAGTATTTT.

The rearrangement joins TRBV4-3 to TRBJ1-1; no firm D call. V was trimmed by 1 base and J by 0 bases, leaving 9 bases between them. Germline V lookup: CDR1 LGHNA, CDR2 YSLEER. This CDR3 comprises 15 residues. The CDR3 bases are TGCGCCAGCAGCCAAGGACGGCTAATGAACACTGAAGCTTTCTTT. As protein: CASSQGRLMNTEAFF.

This clonotype has only a few counts. This sequence joins TRBV7-6 and TRBJ2-5; D may be TRBD2 (7 bases). Looked up from germline, CDR1 is SGHVS and CDR2 is FNYEAQ. The length of the CDR3 is 16 residues. The V end was cut by 5 bases, the J end by 5 bases, with 21 bases between. The CDR3 coding sequence is TGTGCCAGCAGCCCCAAGACAGGCTACGGGGGGGAGACCCAGTACTTC. Amino acid sequence: CASSPKTGYGGETQYF.

The rearrangement joins TRBV4-2 to TRBJ1-5; 9 positions match TRBD1. The germline CDR1 and CDR2 sequences are LGHNA and YNFKEQ. V shed 0 bases, J shed 3 bases, and the junction held 3 bases outside the gene matches. This CDR3 has 16 amino acids. CDR3 amino acids: CASSQEWDRDNQPQHF. DNA of the CDR3: TGTGCCAGCAGCCAAGAGTGGGACAGGGACAATCAGCCCCAGCATTTT.

The chain links TRBV10-3 to TRBJ2-3; tentative D call: TRBD1 (6 bases). The CDR3 totals 13 residues. CDR1 and CDR2 (germline): ENHRY, SYGVKD. V was shortened by 5 bases and J by 2 bases, with 8 bases between the two germline ends. CDR3 nucleotide sequence: TGTGCCATCAGTCCAGGGGACACAGATACGCAGTATTTT. This sequence encodes CAISPGDTDTQYF.

The rearrangement links TRBV12-3 or TRBV12-4 to TRBJ1-1, with TRBD1 identical over 8 bases. After removal of 6 bases from V and 4 bases from J, the junction contained 4 bases not matched to a gene. CDR3 size: 13 residues. CDR3 in amino acids: CASRNTGGTEAFF. The CDR3 DNA is TGTGCCAGCAGGAATACAGGGGGCACTGAAGCTTTCTTT.

This chain links TRBV20-1 with TRBJ2-7, with D possibly being TRBD1 (5 bases). The CDR3 sequence is 13 residues long. Germline V gives CDR1 DFQATT, CDR2 SNEGSKA (reference sequence). The V end lost 7 bases, the J end lost 1 base, and 14 bases lay between the germline ends. The CDR3 bases are TGCAGTGGGCTCAGAACAGGTTCCTACGAGCAGTACTTC. Translated, it gives CSGLRTGSYEQYF.

This clonotype is labeled medium-sized. The rearrangement uses TRBV4-3 and TRBJ2-1; D possibly corresponds to TRBD2 (5 bases). The CDR3 extends over 13 amino acids. Trimming left V 4 bases short and J 9 bases short, with 13 bases between. The germline V gene has CDR1 LGHNA and CDR2 YSLEER. The CDR3 DNA is TGCGCCAGCAGCCTCTACCCTGGGAGTGAGCAGTTCTTC. Amino acids: CASSLYPGSEQFF.

This clonotype was seen a few times. The chain employs TRBV7-2 and TRBJ2-7; unclear D gene. Germline-derived CDR1 and CDR2 are SGHTA and FQGNSA. Trimming shortened V by 4 bases and J by 0 bases, and 10 bases separated the two germline ends. This CDR3 region has 14 residues. The CDR3 loop is CASSSLLISYEQYF. In DNA form, the CDR3 reads TGTGCCAGCAGCTCGCTCCTCATCTCCTACGAGCAGTACTTC.

This clonotype has a handful of counts. V usage is TRBV20-1 and J usage is TRBJ2-1, with D possibly TRBD2 on 8 matching bases. The CDR3 totals 13 residues. V was cut by 3 bases and J by 12 bases, with 18 bases left in between. The germline CDR1 and CDR2 sequences are DFQATT and SNEGSKA (reference sequence). The CDR3 DNA is TGCAGTGCTAGGGGACAGTGGACTAGCTCGCAGTTCTTC. Translating gives CSARGQWTSSQFF.

The chain links TRBV3-1 to TRBJ2-7; 7 nucleotides align to TRBD1. CDR3 length: 16 amino acids. V dropped 4 bases and J dropped 5; count of bases not matched to a gene: 14. Germline values: CDR1 LGHDT, CDR2 YNNKEL (reference sequence). CDR3 in amino acids: CASSPRQRQGYDEQYF. The CDR3 bases are TGTGCCAGCAGCCCACGTCAACGACAGGGCTACGACGAGCAGTACTTC.

This clonotype has more than one count but fewer than ten. This chain links TRBV5-1 with TRBJ1-1; D remains ambiguous. There are 11 residues in the CDR3. Trimming took 6 bases from V and 3 from J, leaving 6 bases between them. CDR1 and CDR2 (germline): SGHRS, YFSETQ. The CDR3 protein is CASKRDTEAFF. The DNA for the CDR3 is TGCGCCAGCAAAAGGGACACTGAAGCTTTCTTT.

The rearrangement uses TRBV5-1 and TRBJ2-1, with unresolved D. The germline V gene encodes CDR1 SGHRS and CDR2 YFSETQ. With 2 bases removed from V and 8 bases from J, the gap between germline ends came to 11 bases. There are 13 residues in the CDR3. CDR3 coding DNA: TGCGCCAGCAGCTTTGCACTCGGCCATGAGCAGTTCTTC. Amino acid sequence: CASSFALGHEQFF.